This is a list of T cell receptor beta chains from one sample in a study of T cell responses to AZD1222 COVID-19 vaccine. Clones were sequenced by immunoSEQ multiplex PCR, and TCRdb holds only the in-frame ones, with some missing. The data hold about 81,000 clones, with 90% observed a single time. The sample consisted of peripheral blood, taken 28 days after the second AZD1222 dose. Receptors originate from an adult who received the AZD1222 COVID-19 vaccine. Each CDR3 is given with its conserved first and last residue. Fields, in order: V gene, D gene, J gene, clone size, CDR3 DNA, CDR3 protein. D genes are given only for firm matches. Clone size is not always given. Where it is, it says once, few, many or a class for expanded clones.

>TRBV3-1/TRBV3-2|TRBD2|TRBJ2-5|.
TGTGCCAGCAGCCAAGGGCTAGCGGGGGGACGGGAGACCCAGTACTTC
CASSQGLAGGRETQYF
>TRBV7-2|.|TRBJ1-5|.
TGTGCCAGCAGCTTTGGGCCGACAATAATGTATCAGCCCCAGCATTTT
CASSFGPTIMYQPQHF
>TRBV7-8|.|TRBJ1-4|.
TGTGCCAGCAGCGTAGAACCTGAAAAACTGTTTTTT
CASSVEPEKLFF
>TRBV19|.|TRBJ1-5|.
TGTGCCAGTAGTGTAGGACAGTACAATCAGCCCCAGCATTTT
CASSVGQYNQPQHF
>TRBV5-5|.|TRBJ2-7|.
TGTGCCAGCAGTCCGACCTGGCTCTCCTACGAGCAGTACTTC
CASSPTWLSYEQYF
>TRBV18|.|TRBJ1-2|few
TGTGCCAGCTCACCCATAAGGACGGGGAGCTATGGCTACACCTTC
CASSPIRTGSYGYTF
>TRBV7-6|.|TRBJ1-2|.
TGTGCCAGCAGCTTACCGAGTGGTACAGGCTACACCTTC
CASSLPSGTGYTF
>TRBV5-1|.|TRBJ1-1|.
TGCGCCAGCAGCTTGGTAGGGGGTCAAATGAACACTGAAGCTTTCTTT
CASSLVGGQMNTEAFF
>TRBV10-2|TRBD1|TRBJ1-2|.
TGCGCCAGCAGCGGACAGGGAGGCTATGGCTACACCTTC
CASSGQGGYGYTF
>TRBV19|.|TRBJ1-6|.
TGTGCCAGTAGCGAATTCGGTTCACCCCTCCACTTT
CASSEFGSPLHF
>TRBV28|.|TRBJ1-2|.
TGTGCCAGCAGCGGAATCTATGGCTACACCTTC
CASSGIYGYTF
>TRBV21-1|.|TRBJ1-5|.
TGTGCCAGCAGCTGCCCAGGGACACGAAGAGCATACAATCAGCCCCAGCATTTT
CASSCPGTRRAYNQPQHF
>TRBV24-1|.|TRBJ2-1|.
TGTGCCACCAGTGACCAGACAGGATCCGGGTTCTTC
CATSDQTGSGFF
>TRBV5-8|.|TRBJ2-5|.
TGTGCCAGCAGCTTGGAAAGGAGGACCCAGTACTTC
CASSLERRTQYF
>TRBV6-2/TRBV6-3|.|TRBJ1-5|.
TGTGCCAGCAGTCCCCTGGGGGGGGTGAGTCAGCCCCAGCATTTT
CASSPLGGVSQPQHF
>TRBV12-3/TRBV12-4|TRBD2|TRBJ2-7|.
TGTGCCAGCAGTCGACTAGCGGGGTACGAGCAGTACTTC
CASSRLAGYEQYF
>TRBV3-1/TRBV3-2|.|TRBJ1-4|.
TGTGCCAGCAGCCAAGTTTTGGGACACGCAACTAATGAAAAACTGTTTTTT
CASSQVLGHATNEKLFF
>TRBV3-1/TRBV3-2|TRBD2|TRBJ2-2|.
TGTGCCAGCACCCAAACCAGGACTAGCGGGGGGTCCGGGGAGCTGTTTTTT
CASTQTRTSGGSGELFF
>TRBV19|.|TRBJ1-1|.
TGTGCCAGTAGGACCGCCGGGCGGCAGGTGGGCACTGAAGCTTTCTTT
CASRTAGRQVGTEAFF
>TRBV6-5|.|TRBJ1-3|.
TGTGCCAGCAGGAGTCAGGGAAGAGCCGGAAACACCATATATTTT
CASRSQGRAGNTIYF
>TRBV3-1/TRBV3-2|TRBD1|TRBJ1-2|.
TGTGCCAGCAGCCAGGCGGACAGGAACTATGGCTACACCTTC
CASSQADRNYGYTF
>TRBV10-3|TRBD1|TRBJ1-4|.
TGTGCCATCAGTGAGAGGCAGGGGGCGGGTGAAAAACTGTTTTTT
CAISERQGAGEKLFF
>TRBV5-4|.|TRBJ2-3|.
TGTGCCAGCAGCTTGATCCGCACAGATACGCAGTATTTT
CASSLIRTDTQYF
>TRBV5-7|.|TRBJ1-6|.
TGTGCCAGCAGCTTGCACGGTGGTGACAATAATTCACCCCTCCACTTT
CASSLHGGDNNSPLHF
>TRBV7-9|.|TRBJ1-3|few
TGTGCCAGCAGTCGACATATGACAGCCTCTGGAAACACCATATATTTT
CASSRHMTASGNTIYF
>TRBV2|.|TRBJ2-2|.
TGTGCCAGGGACGGGCGTATCACCGGGGAGCTGTTTTTT
CARDGRITGELFF